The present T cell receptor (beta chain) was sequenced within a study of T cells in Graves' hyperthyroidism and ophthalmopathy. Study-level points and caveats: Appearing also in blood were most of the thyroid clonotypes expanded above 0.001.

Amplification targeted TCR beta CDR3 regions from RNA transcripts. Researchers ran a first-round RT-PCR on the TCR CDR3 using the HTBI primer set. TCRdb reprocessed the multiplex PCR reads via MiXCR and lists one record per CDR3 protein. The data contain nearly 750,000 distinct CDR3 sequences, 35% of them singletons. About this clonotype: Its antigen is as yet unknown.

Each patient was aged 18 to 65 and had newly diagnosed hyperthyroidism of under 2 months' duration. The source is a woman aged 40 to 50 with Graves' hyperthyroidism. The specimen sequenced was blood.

The CDR3 loop reads CASSSSVYYGYTF. DNA of the CDR3: TGTGCCAGCAGTTCCTCTGTTTACTATGGCTACACCTTC. This chain links TRBV12-3 or TRBV12-4 with TRBJ1-2; D unresolved. The CDR3 spans 13 residues. V lost 4 bases to trimming and J lost 3 bases, with 9 bases between them.